These T cell receptor beta chains were read from a single sample in a study of T cell clonotyping in hematopoietic cell transplantation. Assay: immunoSEQ multiplex PCR; the TCRdb copy retains only in-frame clones and omits some. The data hold roughly 29,000 clones, with 60% to 85% observed a single time. Sequencing used peripheral blood mononuclear cells, obtained before stem cell transplant. The receptors were sampled from a woman in her thirties with chronic myeloid leukemia. Some clones in this sample may be carry-over from other donors' samples. Both conserved end residues are part of each CDR3. A D gene is named only where the DNA matches it firmly. Size tells how often a clone was seen (once, few, many) or the class of an expanded clone, and some rows leave it out.

abundance	v_gene	d_gene	j_gene	CDR3nt	CDR3aa
.	TRBV2	TRBD1	TRBJ1-2	TGTGCCAGATATCGACAGGGGGCGCGAGGCTACACCTTC	CARYRQGARGYTF
.	TRBV4-2	.	TRBJ2-5	TGTGCCAGCAGCCAAGAAGCCCACTATCCGGGGGAGACCCAGTACTTC	CASSQEAHYPGETQYF
few	TRBV9	.	TRBJ1-2	TGTGCCAGCAGCGTAGTTGCGGACTATGGCTACACCTTC	CASSVVADYGYTF
.	TRBV4-2	.	TRBJ2-7	TGTGCCAGCAGCCAAGATAGCTTTGTTGGTAGGGATAACTACGAGCAGTACTTC	CASSQDSFVGRDNYEQYF
.	TRBV28	.	TRBJ1-2	TGTGCCAGCAGTTTGAATCGGTATGGCTACACCTTC	CASSLNRYGYTF
.	TRBV19	TRBD1	TRBJ1-5	TGTGCCAGTAGTATAGAACAGGGGATGGGGCAGCCCCAGCACTTT	CASSIEQGMGQPQHF
.	TRBV25-1	TRBD1	TRBJ2-7	TGTGCCAGCAGTGAATGGCAGGGGGATGAGCAGTACTTC	CASSEWQGDEQYF
.	TRBV7-8	.	TRBJ1-6	TGTGCCAGCAGCCTAAGGGCCAGAGATAATTCACCCCTCCACTTT	CASSLRARDNSPLHF
.	TRBV7-6	TRBD1	TRBJ1-3	TGTGCCAGCAGCCCCCGGACAGGGATCTCTGGAAACACCATATATTTT	CASSPRTGISGNTIYF
.	TRBV5-1	.	TRBJ2-5	TGCGCCAGCAGCCGATCTGAGGGGGTCGGGACCCAGTACTTC	CASSRSEGVGTQYF
.	TRBV28	.	TRBJ1-6	TGTGCCAGCAGTTTATTGTCAGGAATTAGGGGTTCACCCCTCCACTTT	CASSLLSGIRGSPLHF
.	TRBV18	.	TRBJ1-2	TGTGCCAGCTCACCAATCGATAACCAATCTGGCTACACCTTC	CASSPIDNQSGYTF
once	TRBV30	.	TRBJ1-1	TGTGCCTGGAGCGGAGCGGTAGTGGACACTGAAGCTTTCTTT	CAWSGAVVDTEAFF
few	TRBV20-1	.	TRBJ2-5	TGCAGGGGAGACAGACAAGAGACCCAGTACTTC	CRGDRQETQYF
.	TRBV14	.	TRBJ1-2	TGTGCCAGCAGCCAAGCGTCAAGCTATGGCTACACCTTC	CASSQASSYGYTF
.	TRBV27	.	TRBJ2-3	TGTGCCAGCAGACCCGTCGGGGGACGCGATACGCAGTATTTT	CASRPVGGRDTQYF
.	TRBV7-2	.	TRBJ2-2	TGTGCCAGCAGCCCCCGACGAACAGCCGGGGAGCTGTTTTTT	CASSPRRTAGELFF
.	TRBV2	TRBD1	TRBJ2-4	TGTGCCAGCAGCGGAAGCCGGGACAGGGTACTAGCCAAAAACATTCAGTACTTC	CASSGSRDRVLAKNIQYF
few	TRBV28	.	TRBJ2-4	TGTGCCAGCGGGGTTAACATTCAGTACTTC	CASGVNIQYF
.	TRBV2	.	TRBJ2-3	TGTGCCAGCAGCTCCCTGGTGCTTTCTAGCACAGATACGCAGTATTTT	CASSSLVLSSTDTQYF
.	TRBV5-1	TRBD1	TRBJ1-6	TGCGCCAGCAGCTTAACAGGGGACAATTCACCCCTCCACTTT	CASSLTGDNSPLHF
.	TRBV30	.	TRBJ2-3	TGTGCCTGGAGTGTGAATGGGTTTAGCACAGATACGCAGTATTTT	CAWSVNGFSTDTQYF
.	TRBV10-1	.	TRBJ2-5	TGCGCCAGCAGTGTAGCCAGACTCCAAGAGACCCAGTACTTC	CASSVARLQETQYF
.	TRBV5-5	TRBD1	TRBJ1-2	TGTGCCAGCAGCTTGGGCCAGGGGGGAATCAACTATGGCTACACCTTC	CASSLGQGGINYGYTF
.	TRBV27	.	TRBJ1-2	TGTGCCAGCAGTCCCCGGGAGTTCTACTATGGCTACACCTTC	CASSPREFYYGYTF
.	TRBV29-1	TRBD1	TRBJ1-1	TGCAGCGCGGACAGGGAGAACACTGAAGCTTTCTTT	CSADRENTEAFF
.	TRBV7-9	.	TRBJ1-2	TGTGCCAGCAGTGCCAGCGGATCCGGCTACACCTTC	CASSASGSGYTF
.	TRBV19	.	TRBJ1-1	TGTGCCAGTAGTATCGATAGGACAGAGAACACTGAAGCTTTCTTT	CASSIDRTENTEAFF
once	TRBV29-1	TRBD1	TRBJ1-3	TGCAGCGTCAAGACAGGGTTGGCTGGAAACACCATATATTTT	CSVKTGLAGNTIYF
.	TRBV4-3	TRBD2	TRBJ2-7	TGCGCCAGCAGCCAAGCGGGGGGGCCTTCCTACGAGCAGTACTTC	CASSQAGGPSYEQYF
once	TRBV10-3	.	TRBJ2-7	TGTGCCATCAGTGAGTCCCAGGGTAGGGACGAGCAGTACTTC	CAISESQGRDEQYF
few	TRBV18	.	TRBJ2-5	TGTGCCAGCTCACCGCGATCTGGCGACCAAGAGACCCAGTACTTC	CASSPRSGDQETQYF
.	TRBV2	.	TRBJ2-3	TGTGCCAGCAGTGAGCTTTTTGCAGGTACAGATACGCAGTATTTT	CASSELFAGTDTQYF
.	TRBV5-4	TRBD1	TRBJ1-2	TGTGCCAGCCGTGCAGCTGCGGGACAGAACTATGGCTACACCTTC	CASRAAAGQNYGYTF
.	TRBV7-6	.	TRBJ2-5	TGTGCCAGCAGCTTAGCGAGGGCAGCCGTGTCGACCCAGTACTTC	CASSLARAAVSTQYF
once	TRBV2	.	TRBJ1-2	TGTGCCAGCAGTGGTCCTGGGGTCTATGGCTACACCTTC	CASSGPGVYGYTF
once	TRBV25-1	TRBD1	TRBJ1-2	TGTGCCAGCAGCTGGGACAGGGGTTCGAGCGGCTACACCTTC	CASSWDRGSSGYTF
.	TRBV9	.	TRBJ1-2	TGTGCCAGCAGCGGACAGATCCGATATGGCTACACCTTC	CASSGQIRYGYTF
.	TRBV7-2	.	TRBJ2-3	TGTGCCAGCAGCTTAAATGGGCAGGGGGGACCTACAGATACGCAGTATTTT	CASSLNGQGGPTDTQYF
few	TRBV13	.	TRBJ1-3	TGTGCCAGCAGCTCAGGGCGGGGAGGGGAAAACACCATATATTTT	CASSSGRGGENTIYF
.	TRBV6-5	.	TRBJ1-2	TGTGCCAGCAGTTACCTCGGGGGGGGCTACACCTTC	CASSYLGGGYTF
.	TRBV5-6	TRBD2	TRBJ2-7	TGTGCCAGCATCCAGACTAGCGGGAAGCAGTACTTC	CASIQTSGKQYF
.	TRBV2	TRBD1	TRBJ2-5	TGTGCCAGCAGCGGGGACAGGACTAAAGAGACCCAGTACTTC	CASSGDRTKETQYF
.	TRBV20-1	TRBD1	TRBJ1-1	TGCAGTGCTAGTTTCGACAGGGGGGCTTTCTTT	CSASFDRGAFF
.	TRBV4-1	.	TRBJ1-4	TGCGCCAGCAGCCAAGGCAACAGGGCAACTAATGAAAAACTGTTTTTT	CASSQGNRATNEKLFF
.	TRBV30	.	TRBJ2-5	TGTGCCTGGAGTCCCCCCCCGTTAACCCAAACCCAGTACTTC	CAWSPPPLTQTQYF
.	TRBV6-5	TRBD1	TRBJ1-6	TGTGCCAGCAGAACGACAGGGGGCCGATCACCCCTCCACTTT	CASRTTGGRSPLHF
.	TRBV4-2	.	TRBJ2-7	TGTGCCAGCAGCCCCATCTACGGCGAGCAGTACTTC	CASSPIYGEQYF
.	TRBV19	.	TRBJ1-3	TGTGCCAGCTTCAGCAAGAGCTCTGGAAACACCATATATTTT	CASFSKSSGNTIYF